Presented here are 5 T cell receptor beta chains from one specimen sequenced in a study of cytotoxic CD8 clonotypes in ibrutinib-treated CLL. Clones were sequenced by immunoSEQ multiplex PCR, and TCRdb holds only the in-frame ones, with some missing. The table has around 140,000 clones, 70% to 90% seen once. The starting material was PBMCs, obtained after 24 months of ibrutinib treatment. These TCRs come from a human donor with chronic lymphocytic leukemia.

This CDR3 is CASSYRGDHEAFF. As DNA, the CDR3 is TGTGCCAGCAGTTACCGGGGGGACCATGAAGCTTTCTTT. V and J are TRBV6-5 and TRBJ1-1, with D possibly being TRBD1 (5 bases). The germline CDR1 and CDR2 sequences are MNHEY and SVGAGI. V lost 2 bases and J lost 7, with 11 bases in between. The CDR3 runs 13 residues.

The J gene is TRBJ1-5, the V gene TRBV19, with D possibly TRBD1 on 5 matching bases. The germline gives CDR1 LNHDA, CDR2 SQIVND (reference sequence). The CDR3 loop spans 15 amino acids. Trimming pared 1 base from V and 1 base from J, leaving 8 bases between. The DNA of the CDR3 is TGTGCCAGTAGTATAGGGGACTTAAGCAATCAGCCCCAGCATTTT. Its translation is CASSIGDLSNQPQHF.

This clone was counted between two and nine times. V usage is TRBV4-1 and J usage is TRBJ1-2; D not resolved. CDR1 MGHRA and CDR2 YSYEKL come from the germline V gene. V dropped 4 bases and J dropped 0 bases, with 18 bases sitting between them. This CDR3 contains 17 residues. The CDR3 bases are TGCGCCAGCAGCCTGGTGGGGTCTCGGAATACTAACTATGGCTACACCTTC. It translates to CASSLVGSRNTNYGYTF.

This chain joins TRBV5-1 and TRBJ1-1; D gene uncertain. Trimming took 0 bases from V and 0 from J, leaving 3 bases between them. Germline CDR1 reads SGHRS; CDR2 reads YFSETQ. CDR3 length: 13 residues. As DNA, the CDR3 is TGCGCCAGCAGCTTGGGGGTGAACACTGAAGCTTTCTTT. This sequence encodes CASSLGVNTEAFF. Complete variable domain (other parts from reference TRBV5-1 and TRBJ1-1): KAGVTQTPRYLIKTRGQQVTLSCSPISGHRSVSWYQQTPGQGLQFLFEYFSETQRNKGNFPGRFSGRQFSNSRSEMNVSTLELGDSALYLCASSLGVNTEAFFGQGTRLTVV.

This clone appeared once. The chain joins TRBV5-4 to TRBJ2-1; 7 nucleotides match TRBD2. V lost 3 bases and J lost 5; bases outside the gene matches: 5. The CDR3 has 14 amino acids. The germline V gene has CDR1 SGHNT and CDR2 YYREEE (reference sequence). The CDR3 protein is CASSSPGGNNEQFF. In DNA, the CDR3 is TGTGCCAGCAGCTCCCCCGGGGGGAACAATGAGCAGTTCTTC.